This TCR beta chain was identified during a study of blood T cells in healthy people across ages. Looked up from germline, CDR1 is MNHNY and CDR2 is SVGAGI (reference sequence). The CDR3 sequence is 11 residues long. Trimming shortened V by 7 bases and J by 4 bases, and 7 bases separated the two germline ends. A second PCR of roughly 7 to 11 cycles used a sample-barcoded 5' primer and a J-beta primer mix. Each CDR3 protein gets one entry after TCRdb re-called the 5' RACE reads with MiXCR. The table lists around 970,000 distinct CDR3 sequences, roughly 51% of them singletons. To note about this clonotype: No antigen is known for it.

Broader study findings: The unsorted PBMCs prevented any conclusive comparison of naive versus antigen-experienced cells. Observed TCR beta diversity showed a strong correlation with the percentage of naive T cells as measured by flow cytometry. Getting older went along with TCR beta diversity per million T cells dropping roughly linearly. It was held that the diversity estimates obtained from one million T cells were underestimates.

This TCR came from a woman aged 55-69 years in good health. The sequencing input was blood. The chain is built from TRBV6-6 and TRBJ1-1; D is unresolved. CDR3 amino acids: CASKGLTEAFF. The CDR3 DNA sequence: TGTGCCAGCAAGGGCCTCACTGAAGCTTTCTTT.